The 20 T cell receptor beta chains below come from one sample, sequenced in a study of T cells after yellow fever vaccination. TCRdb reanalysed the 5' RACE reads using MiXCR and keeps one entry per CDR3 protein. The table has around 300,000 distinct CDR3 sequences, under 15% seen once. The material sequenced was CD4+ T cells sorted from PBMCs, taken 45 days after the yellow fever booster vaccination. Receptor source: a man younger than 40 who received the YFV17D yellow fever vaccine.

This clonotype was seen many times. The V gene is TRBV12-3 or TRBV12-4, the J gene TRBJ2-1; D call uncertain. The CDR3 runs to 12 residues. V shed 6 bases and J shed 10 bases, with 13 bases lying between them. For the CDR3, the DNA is TGTGCCAGCAGGACCACAAGGGCAGAGCAGTTCTTC. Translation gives CASRTTRAEQFF.

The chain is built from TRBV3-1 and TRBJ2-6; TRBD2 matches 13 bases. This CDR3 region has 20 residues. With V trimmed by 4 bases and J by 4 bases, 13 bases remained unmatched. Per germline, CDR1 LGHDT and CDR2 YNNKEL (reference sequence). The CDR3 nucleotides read TGTGCCAGCAGCCTAAAACCGGGACTAGCGGGGTCCCCAGGGGCCAACGTCCTGACTTTC. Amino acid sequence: CASSLKPGLAGSPGANVLTF.

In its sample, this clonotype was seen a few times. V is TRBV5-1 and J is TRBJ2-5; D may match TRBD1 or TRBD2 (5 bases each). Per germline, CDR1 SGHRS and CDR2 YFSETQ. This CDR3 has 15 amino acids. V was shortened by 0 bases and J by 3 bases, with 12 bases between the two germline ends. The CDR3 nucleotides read TGCGCCAGCAGCTTGGACGGGACGGCGGAAGAGACCCAGTACTTC. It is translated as CASSLDGTAEETQYF. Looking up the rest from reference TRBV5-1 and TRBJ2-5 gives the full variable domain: KAGVTQTPRYLIKTRGQQVTLSCSPISGHRSVSWYQQTPGQGLQFLFEYFSETQRNKGNFPGRFSGRQFSNSRSEMNVSTLELGDSALYLCASSLDGTAEETQYFGPGTRLLVL.

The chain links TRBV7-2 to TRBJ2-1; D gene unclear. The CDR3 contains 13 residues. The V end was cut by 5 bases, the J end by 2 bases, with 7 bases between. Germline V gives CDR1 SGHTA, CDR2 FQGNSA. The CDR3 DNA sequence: TGTGCCAGCAGCCCCCACCCCTACAATGAGCAGTTCTTC. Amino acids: CASSPHPYNEQFF.

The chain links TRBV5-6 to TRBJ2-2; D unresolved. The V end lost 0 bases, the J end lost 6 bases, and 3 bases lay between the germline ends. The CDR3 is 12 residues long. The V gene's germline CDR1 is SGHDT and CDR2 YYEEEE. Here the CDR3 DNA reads TGTGCCAGCAGCTTGGCTGCCGGGGAGCTGTTTTTT. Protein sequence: CASSLAAGELFF.

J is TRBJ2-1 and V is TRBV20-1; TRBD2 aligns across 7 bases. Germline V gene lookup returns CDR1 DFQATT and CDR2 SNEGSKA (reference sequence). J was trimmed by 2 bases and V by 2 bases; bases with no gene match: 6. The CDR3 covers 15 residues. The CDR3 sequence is CSARSGGSPYNEQFF. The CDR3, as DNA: TGCAGTGCTAGAAGCGGCGGGAGTCCCTACAATGAGCAGTTCTTC.

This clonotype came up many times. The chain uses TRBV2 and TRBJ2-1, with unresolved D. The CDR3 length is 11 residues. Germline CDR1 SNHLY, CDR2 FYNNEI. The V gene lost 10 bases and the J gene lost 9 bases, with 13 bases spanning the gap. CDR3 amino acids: CATSRESEQFF. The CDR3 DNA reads TGTGCCACGTCAAGAGAAAGTGAGCAGTTCTTC.

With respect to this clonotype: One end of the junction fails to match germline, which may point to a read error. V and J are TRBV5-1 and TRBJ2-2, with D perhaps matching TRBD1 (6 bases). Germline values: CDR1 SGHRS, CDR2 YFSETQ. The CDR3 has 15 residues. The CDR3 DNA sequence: TGCGCCAGCGGCTTGGGGACACCCGACACCGGGGAGCTGTTTTTT. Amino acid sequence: CASGLGTPDTGELFF.

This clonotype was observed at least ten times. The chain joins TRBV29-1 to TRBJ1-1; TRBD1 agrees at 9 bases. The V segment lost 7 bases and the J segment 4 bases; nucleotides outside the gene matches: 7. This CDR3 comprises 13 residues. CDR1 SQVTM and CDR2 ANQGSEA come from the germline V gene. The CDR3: CSGGDRVGTEAFF. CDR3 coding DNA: TGCAGCGGAGGGGACAGGGTCGGCACTGAAGCTTTCTTT.

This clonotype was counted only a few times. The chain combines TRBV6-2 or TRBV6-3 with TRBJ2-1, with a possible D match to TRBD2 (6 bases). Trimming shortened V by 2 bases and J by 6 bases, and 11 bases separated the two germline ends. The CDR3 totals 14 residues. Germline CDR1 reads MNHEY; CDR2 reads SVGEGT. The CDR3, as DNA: TGTGCCAGCAGTTACCCCGGACTAACCAATGAGCAGTTCTTC. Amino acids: CASSYPGLTNEQFF.

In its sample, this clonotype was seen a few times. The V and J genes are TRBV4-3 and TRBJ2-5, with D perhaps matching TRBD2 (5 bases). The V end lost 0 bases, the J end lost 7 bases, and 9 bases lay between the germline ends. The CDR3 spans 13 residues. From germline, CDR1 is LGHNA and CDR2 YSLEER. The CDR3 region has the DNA TGCGCCAGCAGCCAAGACGCCCGGGGGACCCAGTACTTC. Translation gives CASSQDARGTQYF.

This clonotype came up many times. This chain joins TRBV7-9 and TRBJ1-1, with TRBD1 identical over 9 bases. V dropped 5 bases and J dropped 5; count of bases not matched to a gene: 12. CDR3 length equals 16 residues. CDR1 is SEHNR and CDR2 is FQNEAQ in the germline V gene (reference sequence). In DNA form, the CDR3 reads TGTGCCAGCAGCGCTGGGACAGGGAAATCTGAGACTGAAGCTTTCTTT. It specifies CASSAGTGKSETEAFF.

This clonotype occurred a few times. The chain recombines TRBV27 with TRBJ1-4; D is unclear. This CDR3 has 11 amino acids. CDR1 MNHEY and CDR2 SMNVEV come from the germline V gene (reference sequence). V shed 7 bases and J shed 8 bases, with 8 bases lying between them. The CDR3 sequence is CASIGREKLFF. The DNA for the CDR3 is TGTGCCAGCATCGGCCGGGAAAAACTGTTTTTT.

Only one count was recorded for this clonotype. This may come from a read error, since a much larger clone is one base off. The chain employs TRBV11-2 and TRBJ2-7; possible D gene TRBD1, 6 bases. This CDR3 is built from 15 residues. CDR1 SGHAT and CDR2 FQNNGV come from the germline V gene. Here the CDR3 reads CARSFSRDMAYEQYF. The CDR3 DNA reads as TGTGCCAGAAGCTTTTCCCGGGACATGGCCTACGAGCAGTACTTC.

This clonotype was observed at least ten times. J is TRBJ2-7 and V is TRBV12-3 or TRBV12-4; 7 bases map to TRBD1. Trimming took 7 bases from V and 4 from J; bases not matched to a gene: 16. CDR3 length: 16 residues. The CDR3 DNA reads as TGTGCCAGCAACAGAGGGTACGAGACAGGGACGTACGAGCAGTACTTC. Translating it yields CASNRGYETGTYEQYF.

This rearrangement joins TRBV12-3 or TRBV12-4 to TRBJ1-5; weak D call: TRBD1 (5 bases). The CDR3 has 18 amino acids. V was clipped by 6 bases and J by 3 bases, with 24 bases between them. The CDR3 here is CASRLSARHRGDNQPQHF. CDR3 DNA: TGTGCCAGCAGGTTGTCAGCCAGGCACCGAGGGGACAATCAGCCCCAGCATTTT.

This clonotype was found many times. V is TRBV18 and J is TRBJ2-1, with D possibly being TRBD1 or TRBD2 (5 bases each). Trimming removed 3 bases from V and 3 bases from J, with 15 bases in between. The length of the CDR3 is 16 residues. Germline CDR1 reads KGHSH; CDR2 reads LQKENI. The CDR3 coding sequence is TGTGCCAGCTCACCCGTTCGGGGCTCCTACTACAATGAGCAGTTCTTC. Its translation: CASSPVRGSYYNEQFF.

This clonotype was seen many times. CDR3 bases: TGTGCCAGCAGTCCGGACAGGGCAGCCTACGAGCAGTACTTC. Its protein product is CASSPDRAAYEQYF. The J gene is TRBJ2-7, the V gene TRBV12-3 or TRBV12-4; 8 nucleotides align to TRBD1. There are 14 residues in the CDR3. With V trimmed by 5 bases and J by 2 bases, 5 bases remained unmatched.

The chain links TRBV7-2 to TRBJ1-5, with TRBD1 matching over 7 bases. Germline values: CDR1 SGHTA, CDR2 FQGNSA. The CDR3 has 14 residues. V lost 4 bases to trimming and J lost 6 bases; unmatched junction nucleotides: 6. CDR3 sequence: CASSSRQGPQPQHF. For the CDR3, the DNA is TGTGCCAGCAGCTCACGACAGGGCCCTCAGCCCCAGCATTTT.

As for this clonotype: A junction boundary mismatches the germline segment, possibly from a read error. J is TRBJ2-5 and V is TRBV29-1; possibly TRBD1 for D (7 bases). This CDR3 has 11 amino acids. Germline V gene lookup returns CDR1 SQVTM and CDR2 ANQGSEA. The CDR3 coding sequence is TGCAGCGTTGTCCTCGCGCGGGACAGCTTCTTC. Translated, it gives CSVVLARDSFF.